The 27 T cell receptor beta chains in this list originate from one sample, sequenced in a study of T cells in Graves' hyperthyroidism and ophthalmopathy. Amplified regions were TCR beta CDR3 sequences from RNA transcripts. An initial round of RT-PCR targeting the TCR CDR3 relied on the HTBI primer set. TCRdb recomputed calls from the multiplex PCR reads with MiXCR, one row per CDR3 protein. The sample lists approximately 400,000 distinct CDR3 sequences; more than 12% were seen once. Sequencing was done on a sample of blood. The receptors come from a woman in her twenties or thirties with Graves' ophthalmopathy.

This clonotype has a count of ten or more. The CDR3 here is CASSLFRDRLNQPQHF. The CDR3 nucleotides read TGTGCCAGCAGCTTGTTCCGGGACAGACTCAATCAGCCCCAGCATTTT. The chain joins TRBV5-5 to TRBJ1-5; 7 bases are a match to TRBD1. With 1 base clipped from V and 3 bases from J, the junction kept 7 bases outside the gene matches. Germline values: CDR1 SGHKS, CDR2 YYEKEE (reference sequence). This CDR3 has 16 residues.

This clonotype was detected ten times or more. V and J are TRBV2 and TRBJ2-3; TRBD2 matches 7 bases. Germline V CDR1 and CDR2: SNHLY, FYNNEI. V gave up 6 bases and J gave up 2 bases; unmatched junction bases: 2. The CDR3 spans 13 residues. This CDR3 reads CASRGGFTDTQYF. In nucleotides, the CDR3 is TGTGCCAGCAGGGGGGGGTTCACAGATACGCAGTATTTT.

This clonotype has a count of ten or more. The chain carries TRBV6-1 and TRBJ2-5; 7 bases align to TRBD1. V lost 4 bases and J lost 1; bases outside the gene matches: 9. Looked up from germline, CDR1 is MNHNS and CDR2 is SASEGT. The CDR3 length is 16 residues. The CDR3 nucleotides are TGTGCCAGCAGTGGTCAAGTAAGGGGGCCCCAAGAGACCCAGTACTTC. Translating gives CASSGQVRGPQETQYF.

This clonotype appeared a few times. J is TRBJ2-1 and V is TRBV29-1, with 7 bases identical to TRBD2. This CDR3 spans 13 amino acids. From germline, CDR1 is SQVTM and CDR2 ANQGSEA. The V segment lost 4 bases and the J segment 9 bases; nucleotides outside the gene matches: 9. CDR3: CSVAGGALGEQFF. The CDR3, as DNA: TGCAGCGTTGCGGGGGGTGCTTTGGGTGAGCAGTTCTTC.

This clonotype came up a few times. The chain links TRBV25-1 to TRBJ1-1; 7 bases align to TRBD1. Germline CDR1 is MGHDK and CDR2 is SYGVNS. This CDR3 has 15 residues. The trim removed 1 base at V and 3 bases at J, leaving 5 bases unmatched. The CDR3 DNA reads as TGTGCCAGCAGTGAATGGCAGGGGGAGGACACTGAAGCTTTCTTT. Protein product: CASSEWQGEDTEAFF.

Comments on this clonotype: This may stem from a read error, because a much larger clone lies one nucleotide away. The rearrangement joins TRBV6-2 or TRBV6-3 to TRBJ1-5; 7 bases are a match to TRBD1. The CDR3 length is 12 residues. Trimming took 6 bases from V and 5 from J; bases not matched to a gene: 1. Germline V gene data show CDR1 as MNHEY and CDR2 as SVGEGT. The CDR3: CASRDRDQPQHF. As DNA, the CDR3 is TGTGCCAGCAGAGACAGGGATCAGCCCCAGCATTTT.

This clonotype appeared many times. The CDR3 region is CASSWTQEDGYTF. CDR3 sequence (DNA): TGTGCCAGCAGCTGGACACAGGAGGATGGCTACACCTTC. V gene TRBV5-4 combines with J gene TRBJ1-2; D is possibly TRBD1 (5 bases). The CDR3 totals 13 residues. The V gene lost 3 bases and the J gene lost 6 bases, with 12 bases spanning the gap. CDR1 is SGHNT and CDR2 is YYREEE in the germline V gene (reference sequence).

The sample holds many counts of this clonotype. The gene calls are TRBV7-2 and TRBJ2-7, with 8 bases aligning to TRBD2. Germline-derived CDR1 and CDR2 are SGHTA and FQGNSA. V lost 1 base and J lost 5; bases outside the gene matches: 7. The CDR3 is 15 amino acids. CDR3 protein: CASSLGRGGLDEQYF. DNA for the CDR3: TGTGCCAGCAGCTTAGGACGGGGGGGCCTAGACGAGCAGTACTTC.

This clonotype was observed at least ten times. The chain uses TRBV7-8 and TRBJ2-7; D may be TRBD1 (5 bases). Germline lookup yields CDR1 SGHVS and CDR2 FQNEAQ. The CDR3 length is 14 residues. Trimming stripped 5 bases from V and 3 bases from J, with 14 bases between. The CDR3 nucleotides are TGTGCCAGCAGCCGTAGGGGAACAGGCTACGAGCAGTACTTC. Protein sequence: CASSRRGTGYEQYF.

This clonotype was counted at least ten times. V gene TRBV3-1 combines with J gene TRBJ1-3; no firm D call. This CDR3 has 13 amino acids. The V end was cut by 4 bases, the J end by 4 bases, with 8 bases between. Germline CDR1 and CDR2: LGHDT and YNNKEL (reference sequence). The CDR3 DNA sequence: TGTGCCAGCAGCCTCCGCGGGGGAAACACCATATATTTT. Its translation is CASSLRGGNTIYF.

The CDR3 protein is CAWSVAAGGPFYEQYF. The CDR3 DNA is TGTGCCTGGAGTGTGGCAGCGGGGGGGCCCTTCTACGAGCAGTACTTC. The genes are TRBV30 and TRBJ2-7; 10 positions agree with TRBD2. Per the germline V gene, CDR1 is GTSNPN and CDR2 is SVGIG (reference sequence). With 0 bases clipped from V and 3 bases from J, the junction kept 8 bases outside the gene matches. The length of the CDR3 is 16 residues.

The sample holds many counts of this clonotype. V and J are TRBV2 and TRBJ1-5, with 10 bases matching TRBD1. V dropped 1 base and J dropped 1; count of bases not matched to a gene: 10. This CDR3 comprises 19 residues. Germline V gene data show CDR1 as SNHLY and CDR2 as FYNNEI. For the CDR3, the DNA is TGTGCCAGCAGTGAAGGGCTCGGGACAGGGGTGGGGAGCAATCAGCCCCAGCATTTT. This translates into CASSEGLGTGVGSNQPQHF.

In this sample, this clonotype turned up many times. V and J are TRBV10-3 and TRBJ2-7; TRBD2 matches at 7 bases. V was clipped by 8 bases and J by 5 bases; unmatched bases: 15. The germline CDR1 and CDR2 sequences are ENHRY and SYGVKD. This CDR3 has 15 residues. The CDR3 bases are TGTGCCATCCGTGCTCCGGGGGGAGCCGAGGACGAGCAGTACTTC. Translated, it gives CAIRAPGGAEDEQYF.

The V call is TRBV7-9, the J call TRBJ2-1; 9 nucleotides agree with TRBD2. The CDR3 has 20 residues. J lost 0 bases, V lost 1 base, and 13 bases had no gene match. Germline-derived CDR1 and CDR2 are SEHNR and FQNEAQ (reference sequence). CDR3 in DNA: TGTGCCAGCAGCTTAGTGGGTAGCGGGGGCTTAGCTCGCTCCTACAATGAGCAGTTCTTC. The encoded protein is CASSLVGSGGLARSYNEQFF.

At least ten counts were recorded for this clonotype. The V call is TRBV29-1, the J call TRBJ1-4; no firm D call. CDR3 length equals 13 residues. V was trimmed by 5 bases and J by 4 bases, leaving 11 bases between them. Germline V CDR1 and CDR2: SQVTM, ANQGSEA. The CDR3 sequence is CSVPGEDNEKLFF. The CDR3 DNA reads as TGCAGCGTTCCGGGAGAGGATAATGAAAAACTGTTTTTT.

There are a few counts of this clonotype. Its ends do not fully match the called genes, so a read error is possible. V is TRBV20-1 and J is TRBJ2-5; D call uncertain. This CDR3 comprises 13 residues. Per the germline V gene, CDR1 is DFQATT and CDR2 is SNEGSKA (reference sequence). CDR3 DNA: TGCAGTGCTAGACTGGCTTTCCAAGAGGCCCAGTACTTC. Its protein product is CSARLAFQEAQYF.

This clonotype was counted many times. V usage is TRBV10-3 and J usage is TRBJ1-1, with D maybe TRBD1 (6 bases). The CDR3 has 13 residues. CDR1 and CDR2 (germline): ENHRY, SYGVKD. V shed 11 bases and J shed 0 bases, with 13 bases lying between them. The CDR3 loop is CAVQGSMNTEAFF. CDR3 nucleotide sequence: TGTGCCGTACAGGGTTCCATGAACACTGAAGCTTTCTTT.

This clonotype was recorded many times. The rearrangement uses TRBV12-3 or TRBV12-4 and TRBJ1-6, with unresolved D. The CDR3 runs 15 residues. V was clipped by 6 bases and J by 8 bases, with 17 bases between them. As DNA, the CDR3 is TGTGCCAGCAGCACCCGGACGGGGAGTGATTCACCCCTCCACTTT. Translating gives CASSTRTGSDSPLHF.

This clonotype was recorded at least ten times. The chain joins TRBV10-3 to TRBJ2-7; D ambiguous. This CDR3 has 12 residues. Germline assignment: CDR1 ENHRY and CDR2 SYGVKD. The V and J ends lost 2 bases and 2 bases respectively, with 4 bases between them. CDR3 region: CAISEAAYEQYF. As DNA, the CDR3 is TGTGCCATCAGTGAGGCCGCCTACGAGCAGTACTTC.

The rearrangement joins TRBV6-2 or TRBV6-3 to TRBJ1-2, with 12 positions matching TRBD1. With 4 bases clipped from V and 7 bases from J, the junction kept 4 bases outside the gene matches. The germline V gene has CDR1 MNHEY and CDR2 SVGEGT. The CDR3 loop spans 14 amino acids. The CDR3 nucleotides read TGTGCCAGCAGTTCAGGGACAGGGGGCTCTGGCTACACCTTC. Translation: CASSSGTGGSGYTF.

This rearrangement joins TRBV7-2 to TRBJ2-2; 9 bases align to TRBD1. There are 17 residues in the CDR3. Per germline, CDR1 SGHTA and CDR2 FQGNSA. V lost 0 bases to trimming and J lost 1 base; unmatched junction nucleotides: 3. CDR3 sequence (DNA): TGTGCCAGCAGCTTAGCGGCGGGACAGGGGAACACCGGGGAGCTGTTTTTT. Translated: CASSLAAGQGNTGELFF.

This chain connects TRBV9 to TRBJ2-2, with 9 bases lining up with TRBD1. V was clipped by 3 bases and J by 7 bases; unmatched bases: 10. Germline CDR1 reads SGDLS; CDR2 reads YYNGEE. The length of the CDR3 is 16 residues. CDR3 sequence (DNA): TGTGCCAGCAGCGCATCGGGACAGGGCTGGGGCGGGGAGCTGTTTTTT. Translating it yields CASSASGQGWGGELFF.

In this sample, this clonotype turned up many times. The chain uses TRBV20-1 and TRBJ2-2; 7 nucleotides agree with TRBD1. V was pared by 4 bases and J by 5 bases, with 22 bases of the junction left unmatched. The CDR3 has 19 amino acids. Looked up from germline, CDR1 is DFQATT and CDR2 is SNEGSKA (reference sequence). In nucleotides, the CDR3 is TGCAGTGCTAAATCCACAACCCGACAGGGCGGATACGGGACCGGGGAGCTGTTTTTT. It translates to CSAKSTTRQGGYGTGELFF.

The chain couples TRBV2 to TRBJ1-5; 9 bases fit TRBD1. This CDR3 is 15 amino acids long. The J segment lost 4 bases and the V segment lost 0 bases, leaving 1 base of the junction unmatched. The germline V gene has CDR1 SNHLY and CDR2 FYNNEI. CDR3 in amino acids: CASSEAGTGNQPQHF. CDR3 DNA sequence: TGTGCCAGCAGTGAAGCGGGGACAGGGAATCAGCCCCAGCATTTT.

This clonotype showed up many times. V gene TRBV30 combines with J gene TRBJ1-1; a weak D match, TRBD1 (6 bases). Germline CDR1 reads GTSNPN; CDR2 reads SVGIG (reference sequence). V was clipped by 0 bases and J by 3 bases, with 14 bases between them. This CDR3 region has 15 residues. The CDR3: CAWSVPTGEYTEAFF. CDR3 coding DNA: TGTGCCTGGAGTGTCCCGACAGGAGAGTACACTGAAGCTTTCTTT. The whole variable domain, filled in from reference TRBV30 and TRBJ1-1, reads SQTIHQWPATLVQPVGSPLSLECTVEGTSNPNLYWYRQAAGRGLQLLFYSVGIGQISSEVPQNLSASRPQDRQFILSSKKLLLSDSGFYLCAWSVPTGEYTEAFFGQGTRLTVV.

This clonotype was seen many times. The V call is TRBV5-1, the J call TRBJ1-2, with a tentative D call TRBD1 (5 bases). V was shortened by 9 bases and J by 1 base, with 13 bases between the two germline ends. The V gene's germline CDR1 is SGHRS and CDR2 YFSETQ. This CDR3 region has 13 residues. The CDR3 spells CATKPQGNYGYTF. For the CDR3, the DNA is TGCGCCACGAAGCCCCAGGGTAACTATGGCTACACCTTC. Based on the CDR3 plus reference TRBV5-1 and TRBJ1-2, the full variable domain is KAGVTQTPRYLIKTRGQQVTLSCSPISGHRSVSWYQQTPGQGLQFLFEYFSETQRNKGNFPGRFSGRQFSNSRSEMNVSTLELGDSALYLCATKPQGNYGYTFGSGTRLTVV.

The table lists this clonotype with many counts. V and J are TRBV5-1 and TRBJ1-1, with D uncertain. Germline loops: CDR1 SGHRS, CDR2 YFSETQ. Between the trimmed V and J ends, which lost 6 bases and 4 bases, there was a span of 16 bases. This CDR3 contains 14 residues. CDR3 nucleotides: TGCGCCAGCAACGTTGAGGCAGAGAGCACTGAAGCTTTCTTT. Protein product: CASNVEAESTEAFF.